The 19 T cell receptor beta chains below come from one sample, sequenced in a study of cytomegalovirus exposure and HLA in healthy donors. PCR primers comprised 60 Vbeta and 13 Jbeta primers. Generated by immunoSEQ multiplex PCR, the TCRdb table keeps only in-frame clones and is missing some. The data show about 68,000 clones, around four fifths seen once. Sequencing was done on a sample of PBMCs. Receptors originate from a human donor in good health.

In its sample, this clone was seen once. This same CDR3 is encoded by further DNA sequences in the sample. The rearrangement links TRBV5-1 to TRBJ1-3; D possibly corresponds to TRBD1 (5 bases). Germline CDR1 and CDR2: SGHRS and YFSETQ. With 4 bases removed from V and 1 base from J, the gap between germline ends came to 6 bases. The CDR3 is made up of 13 amino acids. DNA for the CDR3: TGCGCCAGCAGCGGGGGGTCTGGAAACACCATATATTTT. Amino acids: CASSGGSGNTIYF.

The chain combines TRBV7-2 with TRBJ1-3; TRBD1 agrees at 7 bases. There are 15 residues in the CDR3. CDR1 and CDR2 from the germline V gene are SGHTA and FQGNSA. V was clipped by 4 bases and J by 2 bases; unmatched bases: 5. CDR3 in amino acids: CASSSIQGAGNTIYF. CDR3 bases: TGTGCCAGCAGCTCTATTCAGGGGGCTGGAAACACCATATATTTT.

The chain carries TRBV5-1 and TRBJ2-7, with TRBD1 matching over 10 bases. The CDR3 covers 17 residues. Losses at the gene ends were 2 bases for V and 2 bases for J; bases not matched to a gene: 10. The germline gives CDR1 SGHRS, CDR2 YFSETQ. The CDR3 DNA follows: TGCGCCAGCAGCTTAAATTCGGGGACAGGGGCAGCCTACGAGCAGTACTTC. This encodes CASSLNSGTGAAYEQYF.

The rearrangement uses TRBV7-2 and TRBJ2-5; D is perhaps TRBD2 (5 bases). This CDR3 comprises 14 residues. V shed 5 bases and J shed 1 base, with 11 bases lying between them. Germline values: CDR1 SGHTA, CDR2 FQGNSA. CDR3 nucleotides: TGTGCCAGCAGCGCGATACTAGTCCAAGAGACCCAGTACTTC. Its protein product is CASSAILVQETQYF.

This chain connects TRBV6-5 to TRBJ1-5, with no clear D. The ends were cut back, 3 bases at V and 0 bases at J, with 9 bases in the middle. Germline V gene lookup returns CDR1 MNHEY and CDR2 SVGAGI. CDR3 length equals 15 residues. The CDR3 loop is CASSYSHPSNQPQHF. CDR3 nucleotide sequence: TGTGCCAGCAGTTATAGCCATCCTAGCAATCAGCCCCAGCATTTT.

The rearrangement uses TRBV5-5 and TRBJ2-7, with 8 bases aligning to TRBD1. The trim removed 3 bases at V and 3 bases at J, leaving 5 bases unmatched. Germline-derived CDR1 and CDR2 are SGHKS and YYEKEE (reference sequence). The CDR3 extends over 14 amino acids. CDR3 in DNA: TGTGCCAGCAGCTGGGGGACAGGCGGCTACGAGCAGTACTTC. Translated: CASSWGTGGYEQYF.

This clone was recorded once. This sequence joins TRBV28 and TRBJ1-1, with TRBD1 as a possible D gene (6 bases). CDR3 length equals 14 residues. Trimming left V 10 bases short and J 0 bases short, with 15 bases between. Germline loops: CDR1 MDHEN, CDR2 SYDVKM. The CDR3 region is CATQGAGVNTEAFF. The CDR3 nucleotides read TGTGCCACACAAGGGGCAGGGGTGAACACTGAAGCTTTCTTT.

J is TRBJ1-5 and V is TRBV18; TRBD1 agrees at 8 bases. This CDR3 is built from 14 residues. Germline V gene sequence: CDR1 KGHSH, CDR2 LQKENI. V was clipped by 5 bases and J by 7 bases; unmatched bases: 7. This CDR3 is CASSSTGDYQPQHF. The CDR3, as DNA: TGTGCCAGCTCATCGACAGGGGACTACCAGCCCCAGCATTTT.

The chain is built from TRBV7-9 and TRBJ2-3; tentative D call: TRBD2 (6 bases). Trimming removed 5 bases at V and 0 bases at J, with 9 bases between. Germline values: CDR1 SEHNR, CDR2 FQNEAQ (reference sequence). The CDR3 length is 14 residues. The chain's CDR3 is CASSTGLSTDTQYF. The CDR3 DNA is TGTGCCAGCAGCACCGGACTAAGCACAGATACGCAGTATTTT.

This clone was seen a single time. The CDR3: CASSSWVGANTEAFF. CDR3 coding DNA: TGTGCCAGCAGCTCCTGGGTGGGGGCTAACACTGAAGCTTTCTTT. The rearrangement joins TRBV7-9 to TRBJ1-1, with D maybe TRBD1 (6 bases). Trimming removed 4 bases from V and 2 bases from J, with 14 bases in between. The CDR3 sequence is 15 residues long. Germline assignment: CDR1 SEHNR and CDR2 FQNEAQ (reference sequence).

V is TRBV7-9 and J is TRBJ2-5; possible D gene TRBD2, 6 bases. The V gene lost 6 bases and the J gene lost 1 base, with 18 bases spanning the gap. The CDR3 consists of 16 residues. Germline CDR1 and CDR2: SEHNR and FQNEAQ (reference sequence). The CDR3 bases are TGTGCCAGCAGTCCAGGCGGGGTTGGGGGCCAAGAGACCCAGTACTTC. Translated: CASSPGGVGGQETQYF.

The rearrangement links TRBV5-1 to TRBJ1-2; a weak D match, TRBD1 (5 bases). The CDR3 contains 15 residues. Germline V CDR1 and CDR2: SGHRS, YFSETQ. With 0 bases removed from V and 5 bases from J, the gap between germline ends came to 14 bases. The CDR3 DNA reads TGCGCCAGCAGCTTGGCTGCTGGGGGGGTTTATGGCTACACCTTC. Protein product: CASSLAAGGVYGYTF.

A few counts support this clone. The chain has TRBV5-1 and TRBJ1-2; 8 positions match TRBD1. V was clipped by 7 bases and J by 2 bases; unmatched bases: 10. The CDR3 runs to 15 residues. Per germline, CDR1 SGHRS and CDR2 YFSETQ. In DNA, the CDR3 is TGCGCCAGCGTCGTAGCTCCAGGGGGCAACTATGGCTACACCTTC. Translating it yields CASVVAPGGNYGYTF.

J is TRBJ1-2 and V is TRBV2; D call uncertain. This CDR3 contains 15 residues. The ends were cut back, 7 bases at V and 0 bases at J, with 15 bases in the middle. CDR1 is SNHLY, CDR2 FYNNEI, per germline. The CDR3 nucleotides are TGTGCCAGCAACGAGTTGGGCCGAGCTAACTATGGCTACACCTTC. Encoded protein: CASNELGRANYGYTF.

The chain joins TRBV28 to TRBJ1-5; D remains unclear. This CDR3 has 15 residues. Germline V gene lookup returns CDR1 MDHEN and CDR2 SYDVKM. With 3 bases removed from V and 4 bases from J, the gap between germline ends came to 13 bases. The CDR3 DNA sequence: TGTGCCAGCAGTTTGTCCCTTGCGGGGAATCAGCCCCAGCATTTT. This sequence encodes CASSLSLAGNQPQHF.

This chain connects TRBV7-3 to TRBJ1-4; the D is unclear. Deletions cut 1 base from V and 0 bases from J, with 6 bases between. The CDR3 consists of 15 residues. CDR1 is SGHTA and CDR2 is FQGTGA in the germline V gene. CDR3 sequence: CASSLNRATNEKLFF. The CDR3 DNA follows: TGTGCCAGCAGCTTAAACCGGGCAACTAATGAAAAACTGTTTTTT.

The J gene is TRBJ1-6, the V gene TRBV5-1, with 7 bases aligning to TRBD1. J gave up 11 bases and V 0 bases, and 14 bases lay outside the gene matches. This CDR3 region has 17 residues. From germline, CDR1 is SGHRS and CDR2 YFSETQ. In DNA form, the CDR3 reads TGCGCCAGCAGCTTGGCTACAGGGGACGGTGTGAATCCACCCCTCCACTTT. Its protein is CASSLATGDGVNPPLHF.

This clone occurred once. The gene calls are TRBV14 and TRBJ1-2, with D possibly TRBD1 on 6 matching bases. V shed 1 base and J shed 7 bases, with 19 bases lying between them. Germline CDR1 reads SGHDN; CDR2 reads FVKESK. The CDR3 runs 16 residues. In DNA form, the CDR3 reads TGTGCCAGCAGCCAAGGATTCGCAGGGGTGAGAGGTGGCTACACCTTC. Encoded protein: CASSQGFAGVRGGYTF.

This clone was counted a few times. The chain combines TRBV6-6 with TRBJ1-3; D is undetermined. Trimming cost V 4 bases and J 4 bases, with 14 bases left between them. Germline CDR1 MNHNY, CDR2 SVGAGI (reference sequence). This CDR3 contains 15 residues. CDR3 sequence: CASSFSAFGGNTIYF. The CDR3 DNA sequence: TGTGCCAGCAGTTTCAGCGCATTCGGAGGAAACACCATATATTTT.